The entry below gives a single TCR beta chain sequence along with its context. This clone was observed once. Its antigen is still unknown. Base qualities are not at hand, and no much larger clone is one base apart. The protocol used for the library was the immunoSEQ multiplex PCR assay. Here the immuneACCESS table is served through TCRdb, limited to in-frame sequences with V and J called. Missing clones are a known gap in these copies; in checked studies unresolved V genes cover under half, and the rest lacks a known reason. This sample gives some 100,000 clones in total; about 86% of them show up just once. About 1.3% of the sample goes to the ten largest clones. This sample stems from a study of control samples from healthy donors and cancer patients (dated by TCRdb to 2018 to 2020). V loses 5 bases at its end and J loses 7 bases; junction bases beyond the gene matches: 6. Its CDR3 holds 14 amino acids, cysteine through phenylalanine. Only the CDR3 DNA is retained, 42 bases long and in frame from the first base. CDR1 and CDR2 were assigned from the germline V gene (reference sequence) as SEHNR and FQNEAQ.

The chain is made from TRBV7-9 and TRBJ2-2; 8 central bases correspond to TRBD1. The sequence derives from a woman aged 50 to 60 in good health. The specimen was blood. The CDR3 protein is CASSPGQALGELFF. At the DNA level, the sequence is TGTGCCAGCAGCCCGGGACAGGCGCTCGGGGAGCTGTTTTTT.